The rows below give T cell receptor beta chains drawn from one sample of a study of blood T cell repertoires in COVID-19. Only in-frame clones appear in the TCRdb table, and some are missing; sequencing was by immunoSEQ multiplex PCR. The sample shows 220,000 or so clones, 75% to 90% of them seen only once. The sequencing sample was made of peripheral blood. The source of these receptors is a man aged 60 to 69 who had recovered from COVID-19. The CDR3 runs from the conserved cysteine through the conserved F or W. The D gene is left open where the match is weak. Clone size appears in some rows only: once, few, many, or a class for an expanded clone.

abundance	v_gene	j_gene	d_gene	CDR3aa	CDR3nt
.	TRBV5-1	TRBJ1-4	.	CASSYRATNEKLFF	TGCGCCAGCAGTTACAGGGCCACTAATGAAAAACTGTTTTTT
many	TRBV27	TRBJ1-1	TRBD1	CASSTGQRNTEAFF	TGTGCCAGCAGTACGGGACAGCGGAACACTGAAGCTTTCTTT
.	TRBV6-2/TRBV6-3	TRBJ2-1	.	CASSNPSESNEQFF	TGTGCCAGCAGTAACCCGAGCGAGAGTAATGAGCAGTTCTTC
.	TRBV27	TRBJ2-3	TRBD1	CAIKTKTGKGFSTDTQYF	TGTGCCATCAAAACAAAGACAGGGAAGGGTTTTAGCACAGATACGCAGTATTTT
.	TRBV5-4	TRBJ2-2	TRBD2	CASSLTWTSGSHTGELFF	TGTGCCAGCAGCTTGACCTGGACTAGCGGGAGCCACACCGGGGAGCTGTTTTTT
.	TRBV19	TRBJ1-2	.	CASSLRLQANYGYTF	TGTGCCAGTAGTTTGCGTCTACAGGCTAACTATGGCTACACCTTC
once	TRBV7-2	TRBJ2-1	.	CASKTAPPYNEQFF	TGTGCCAGCAAAACAGCCCCACCCTACAATGAGCAGTTCTTC
.	TRBV29-1	TRBJ1-1	TRBD1	CSVRGLNTEAFF	TGCAGCGTCAGGGGGCTGAACACTGAAGCTTTCTTT
.	TRBV18	TRBJ2-3	TRBD1	CASSPGTGGNTDTQYF	TGTGCCAGCTCACCAGGGACAGGAGGCAACACAGATACGCAGTATTTT
once	TRBV25-1	TRBJ2-2	TRBD2	CASRPPGGVTGELFF	TGTGCCAGCAGACCGCCGGGGGGGGTCACCGGGGAGCTGTTTTTT
.	TRBV30	TRBJ2-6	.	CAWSVAGANVLTF	TGTGCCTGGAGTGTCGCTGGGGCCAACGTCCTGACTTTC
.	TRBV6-5	TRBJ1-2	TRBD1	CASSPGTGEYGYTF	TGTGCCAGCAGTCCCGGGACAGGCGAATATGGCTACACCTTC
.	TRBV14	TRBJ2-3	TRBD2	CASSETWRTSGALSTDTQYF	TGTGCCAGCAGCGAAACCTGGCGGACTAGCGGAGCCCTTAGCACAGATACGCAGTATTTT
.	TRBV7-9	TRBJ2-1	.	CASSRQLTSYNEQFF	TGTGCCAGCAGCCGACAGCTTACGAGTTACAATGAGCAGTTCTTC
few	TRBV27	TRBJ2-1	.	CASSSSTRSYNEQFF	TGTGCCAGCAGTTCCTCGACACGTTCCTACAATGAGCAGTTCTTC
.	TRBV2	TRBJ2-7	TRBD2	CASKTSGGSYEQYF	TGTGCCAGCAAGACTAGCGGGGGCTCCTACGAGCAGTACTTC
once	TRBV5-1	TRBJ2-3	TRBD2	CASSSGTSADTQYF	TGCGCCAGCAGCTCGGGGACTAGCGCGGATACGCAGTATTTT
once	TRBV11-2	TRBJ2-1	TRBD2	CASSLGPLAGYNEQFF	TGTGCCAGCAGCTTAGGTCCCCTAGCGGGATACAATGAGCAGTTCTTC
.	TRBV18	TRBJ1-5	.	CASSPPGGPGNQPQHF	TGTGCCAGCTCACCACCGGGGGGTCCGGGCAATCAGCCCCAGCATTTT
.	TRBV21-1	TRBJ2-5	.	CASSSGTSGGVQETQYF	TGTGCCAGCAGCTCCGGGACTAGCGGGGGGGTGCAAGAGACCCAGTACTTC
once	TRBV19	TRBJ1-6	.	CASTPGRQSSYNSPLHF	TGTGCCAGTACCCCCGGCAGGCAGAGCTCCTATAATTCACCCCTCCACTTT
.	TRBV20-1	TRBJ2-5	.	CSASLGRETQYF	TGCAGTGCTAGTCTGGGGAGGGAGACCCAGTACTTC
.	TRBV5-4	TRBJ2-1	TRBD2	CASSPSGRVYNEQFF	TGTGCCAGCAGCCCCAGCGGGAGGGTATACAATGAGCAGTTCTTC
few	TRBV5-1	TRBJ2-2	TRBD1	CASSLAPGQTGELFF	TGCGCCAGCAGCTTGGCCCCGGGACAGACCGGGGAGCTGTTTTTT
once	TRBV24-1	TRBJ2-7	TRBD2	CATSSSGISAHEQYF	TGTGCCACCAGCTCAAGCGGGATCTCGGCCCACGAGCAGTACTTC
.	TRBV19	TRBJ2-3	TRBD2	CASSRILAGTDTQYF	TGTGCCAGTAGTAGAATACTAGCGGGGACAGATACGCAGTATTTT
.	TRBV3-1/TRBV3-2	TRBJ2-1	.	CASSVKNQNNEQFF	TGTGCCAGCAGCGTCAAAAACCAGAACAATGAGCAGTTCTTC
.	TRBV10-3	TRBJ2-1	TRBD2	CAISEGLAGPNEQFF	TGTGCCATCAGTGAGGGACTAGCGGGACCCAATGAGCAGTTCTTC
.	TRBV14	TRBJ2-7	.	CASSQDLPVEQYF	TGTGCCAGCAGCCAAGATCTCCCGGTCGAGCAGTACTTC
.	TRBV6-2/TRBV6-3	TRBJ2-1	TRBD2	CASSFGRALGEQFF	TGTGCCAGCAGTTTCGGGAGGGCCTTGGGTGAGCAGTTCTTC
.	TRBV30	TRBJ2-1	TRBD2	CAWTSGNYNEQFF	TGTGCATGGACTAGCGGGAACTACAATGAGCAGTTCTTC
.	TRBV19	TRBJ2-1	.	CASSPGRGENLYNEQFF	TGTGCCAGTAGCCCCGGCAGGGGGGAGAACCTATACAATGAGCAGTTCTTC
.	TRBV7-2	TRBJ2-5	TRBD1	CASRGQGAGETQYF	TGTGCCAGCAGGGGACAGGGGGCGGGAGAGACCCAGTACTTC
.	TRBV4-1	TRBJ1-2	.	CASTPRGPGGYGYTF	TGCGCCAGCACCCCTCGCGGGCCGGGTGGATATGGCTACACCTTC
.	TRBV13	TRBJ2-7	TRBD1	CASRRRGPSYEQYF	TGTGCCAGCAGACGCAGGGGGCCCTCCTACGAGCAGTACTTC
.	TRBV11-1	TRBJ2-7	TRBD1	CASSVRGYEQYF	TGTGCCAGCAGCGTCAGGGGGTACGAGCAGTACTTC
.	TRBV12-3/TRBV12-4	TRBJ2-7	.	CASSLDIYEQYF	TGTGCCAGCAGTTTAGATATTTACGAGCAGTACTTC
.	TRBV7-3	TRBJ2-2	.	CASSLTGVDTGELFF	TGTGCCAGCAGCTTGACGGGGGTGGACACCGGGGAGCTGTTTTTT
.	TRBV5-1	TRBJ2-2	TRBD2	CASSPGLAGFTGELFF	TGCGCCAGCAGCCCCGGACTAGCGGGGTTCACCGGGGAGCTGTTTTTT
.	TRBV6-5	TRBJ1-1	.	CASSYSRGFMNTEAFF	TGTGCCAGCAGTTACTCCAGGGGCTTTATGAACACTGAAGCTTTCTTT
.	TRBV25-1	TRBJ1-6	.	CASRVSYNSPLHF	TGTGCCAGCCGGGTGTCCTATAATTCACCCCTCCACTTT
.	TRBV6-2/TRBV6-3	TRBJ1-5	TRBD1	CASSTSGTALRAKHF	TGTGCCAGCAGTACCTCCGGGACAGCCCTTCGTGCCAAGCATTTT